This T cell receptor beta chain was identified in a study of regulatory T cells in long-lasting Graves disease. At the level of the study: Treatment with antithyroid drugs for over 5 years, together with positive TSH receptor antibodies, meant persistent Graves' disease. Study observations and caveats: The study found TRBV28, TRBJ1-2 and TRBJ2-5 favored in persistent disease.

The time point was: persistent/refractory GD, antithyroid drugs over 5 years with positive TRAb. The authors made the TCR library using RNA they extracted from PBMCs. Patients came through an endocrinology department, and that department was in Xi'an, China. This clonotype has at least ten counts. What it binds is unknown. Library construction for TCR beta used iRepertoire HTBI primers and Arm-PCR of CDR3 regions. TCRdb analysed the multiplex PCR reads with MiXCR anew, one entry per CDR3 protein. In the table there are about 470,000 distinct CDR3 sequences, about 22% of which are singletons. CDR1 is SGHVS, CDR2 FQNEAQ, per germline. The CDR3 totals 13 residues. V was pared by 1 base and J by 6 bases, with 9 bases between.

The material was peripheral blood mononuclear cells (PBMCs), obtained when the disease was refractory, from a patient treated with antithyroid drugs. The chain uses TRBV7-8 and TRBJ1-1; D gene ambiguous. The sequence was collected from a female donor with Graves disease. CDR3 nucleotide sequence: TGTGCCAGCAGCTTAGTCGAGGTCTCTGAAGCTTTCTTT. This codes for CASSLVEVSEAFF. Based on the CDR3 plus reference TRBV7-8 and TRBJ1-1, the full variable domain is GAGVSQSPRYKVAKRGQDVALRCDPISGHVSLFWYQQALGQGPEFLTYFQNEAQLDKSGLPSDRFFAERPEGSVSTLKIQRTQQEDSAVYLCASSLVEVSEAFFGQGTRLTVV.